This section outlines one TCR beta chain sequence together with its context. TCRdb recomputed calls from the RACE reads with MiXCR, one row per CDR3 protein. The table shows roughly 92,000 distinct CDR3 sequences, with over 9.5% occurring only once. This sample is part of a study of human T cells and chemical hapten exposure. This sample's time point: patch test 2, 6 weeks after DPC sensitization. The sample's treatment: therapeutic diphenylcyclopropenone sensitization with weekly scalp DPC. The CDR3 has 13 amino acids. Between the trimmed V and J ends, which lost 4 bases and 2 bases, there was a span of 9 bases.

The material was whole blood, obtained in connection with sensitization to the hapten diphenylcyclopropenone (DPC). The rearrangement links TRBV12-3 or TRBV12-4 to TRBJ2-7, with a tentative D call TRBD1 (6 bases). The TCR comes from a woman aged 40 to 49 with alopecia areata. Some clones in this sample may be carry-over from other donors' samples. In DNA, the CDR3 is TGTGCCAGCAGTTCCGGGACACCCTACGAGCAGTACTTC. Protein: CASSSGTPYEQYF.